One sample yielded the 10 T cell receptor beta chains listed below, sequenced in a study of Graves' ophthalmopathy and Graves' hyperthyroidism. Scientists amplified the TCR beta CDR3 regions from RNA transcripts. A first-round RT-PCR used HTBI primers, followed by a second-round multiplex PCR. TCRdb fed the multiplex PCR reads into MiXCR, producing one record per CDR3 protein. The sample holds 150,000 or so distinct CDR3 sequences, 39% seen once. The source material was peripheral blood. The receptors derive from a man under 40 with Graves' ophthalmopathy.

The rearrangement joins TRBV12-3 or TRBV12-4 to TRBJ1-1, with 8 bases fitting TRBD1. The CDR3 is 16 amino acids. J was trimmed by 4 bases and V by 4 bases; bases with no gene match: 11. The CDR3: CASSSTGGSLGTEAFF. CDR3 DNA: TGTGCCAGCAGTTCTACAGGGGGAAGCCTGGGCACTGAAGCTTTCTTT.

Many counts were recorded for this clonotype. The chain couples TRBV6-5 to TRBJ2-7; TRBD1 aligns across 7 bases. V dropped 2 bases and J dropped 4; count of bases not matched to a gene: 11. CDR1 is MNHEY and CDR2 is SVGAGI in the germline V gene. The CDR3 extends over 16 amino acids. The CDR3 reads CASSYATGQKQYEQYF. CDR3 sequence (DNA): TGTGCCAGCAGTTACGCCACGGGACAGAAACAATACGAGCAGTACTTC.

This clonotype was recorded at least ten times. The V and J genes are TRBV7-9 and TRBJ2-7; D is ambiguous. Trimming cost V 4 bases and J 2 bases, with 6 bases left between them. The CDR3 loop spans 12 amino acids. In germline, CDR1 is SEHNR, CDR2 FQNEAQ (reference sequence). The CDR3 loop reads CASSSLTYEQYF. Written as DNA, the CDR3 is TGTGCCAGCAGCTCCCTGACCTACGAGCAGTACTTC.

This clonotype was picked up many times. The rearrangement uses TRBV6-5 and TRBJ1-4; tentative D call: TRBD1 (5 bases). V was cut by 4 bases and J by 5 bases, with 11 bases left in between. The germline V gene has CDR1 MNHEY and CDR2 SVGAGI. The CDR3 has 14 residues. CDR3 nucleotides: TGTGCCAGCAGTTGGGGCAGGCGGAATGAAAAACTGTTTTTT. Translating it yields CASSWGRRNEKLFF.

This clonotype showed up many times. The chain has TRBV7-2 and TRBJ2-5, with 10 bases identical to TRBD1. This CDR3 has 16 amino acids. Trimming cost V 3 bases and J 3 bases; bases outside gene matches: 7. Per germline, CDR1 SGHTA and CDR2 FQGNSA. The CDR3 DNA follows: TGTGCCAGCAGCTTCTTTCGACAGGGGGCAAAAGAGACCCAGTACTTC. This translates into CASSFFRQGAKETQYF.

The chain is built from TRBV12-3 or TRBV12-4 and TRBJ1-1; no definite D call. The CDR3 covers 12 residues. V gave up 2 bases and J gave up 11 bases, with 12 bases separating them. The DNA for the CDR3 is TGTGCCAGCAGTTTACCCCCGGGGAATGCTTTCTTT. This sequence encodes CASSLPPGNAFF.

The chain joins TRBV28 to TRBJ2-5, with 10 bases lining up with TRBD2. The V segment lost 4 bases and the J segment 4 bases; nucleotides outside the gene matches: 9. The germline V gene encodes CDR1 MDHEN and CDR2 SYDVKM. CDR3 length equals 16 residues. The CDR3 DNA is TGTGCCAGCAGTTCCTTTAAAGCGGGAGGGCGAGAGACCCAGTACTTC. This gives the protein CASSSFKAGGRETQYF.

This clonotype occurred many times. The rearrangement joins TRBV7-9 to TRBJ1-2; TRBD1 might be the D (6 bases). The length of the CDR3 is 14 residues. CDR1 is SEHNR and CDR2 is FQNEAQ in the germline V gene (reference sequence). V lost 1 base and J lost 5, with 11 bases in between. The CDR3 DNA reads TGTGCCAGCAGCTTAGGAGGCAGGGGTTATGGCTACACCTTC. It encodes CASSLGGRGYGYTF.

V gene TRBV6-2 or TRBV6-3 combines with J gene TRBJ2-5; D gene ambiguous. V lost 1 base and J lost 0, with 6 bases in between. Germline loops: CDR1 MNHEY, CDR2 SVGEGT. The CDR3 spans 14 residues. CDR3: CASSYLLNQETQYF. Written as DNA, the CDR3 is TGTGCCAGCAGTTACTTGCTAAACCAAGAGACCCAGTACTTC.

This chain uses TRBV19 with TRBJ1-1, with D possibly TRBD1 on 6 matching bases. V lost 7 bases to trimming and J lost 1 base, with 16 bases between them. The CDR3 extends over 15 amino acids. Germline CDR1 reads LNHDA; CDR2 reads SQIVND (reference sequence). The DNA of the CDR3 is TGTGCCAGTAAGGGGGGGGAGTCTCCGAACACTGAAGCTTTCTTT. Protein: CASKGGESPNTEAFF.